This TCR beta chain was profiled in a study of tumor-infiltrating lymphocytes in localized non-small cell lung cancer. Overall study context: Several tumor histologies, both smoking statuses, and some post-neoadjuvant chemotherapy samples were included. Overall study findings and caveats: Recurrence-free survival showed no association with tumor T-cell fraction.

The CDR3 is 11 residues long. From germline, CDR1 is MGHDK and CDR2 SYGVNS. V was cut by 9 bases and J by 9 bases, with 12 bases left in between. Here immunoSEQ multiplex PCR was the method, and the copy in TCRdb shows in-frame clones only, minus some. The table lists over 15,000 clones, over 35% of them singletons. This clone has a count of ten or more. Its matching antigen is unknown. Sequenced sample: lung tumor tissue. The chain is built from TRBV25-1 and TRBJ2-1, with D perhaps TRBD1 (6 bases). The sequence was collected from a human donor with non-small cell lung cancer. The CDR3 sequence: CASRGLAEQFF. The CDR3 coding sequence is TGTGCCAGTAGGGGGTTGGCTGAGCAGTTCTTC.